The present T cell receptor beta chain was sequenced within a study of PD-L1 blockade in urothelial cancer (dated by TCRdb to 2016 to 2017). Broadly, across the study: Therapy was started in the mid-2010s for all patients, and atezolizumab 1,200 mg was administered intravenously every 3 weeks. Twenty-five of 29 patients were identified as males with urothelial cancer of bladder origin, and a prior smoking history was reported by 18 of 29 patients. An ECOG performance status of 0 or 1 was recorded for the patients, and 0 to 3 prior chemotherapy regimens had been received by the patients. Blood samples were analyzed at two time points: 3 weeks after treatment start (second dose) and 6 weeks after treatment start. Blood samples gave median yields of approximately 130,000 T cells and 82,636 unique TCRs, along with a median clonality of around 0.08. An exploratory multi-omic analysis was conducted of the somatic, immune and clinical correlates of response to PD-L1 blockade with atezolizumab in urothelial cancer. Pretreatment tumor samples, along with matched peripheral blood serially collected before and after atezolizumab treatment, were subjected to TCR sequencing. Progression-free survival longer than 6 months counted as durable clinical benefit, and TCR features were additionally tested against both progression-free and overall survival. In the same patients, whole exome sequencing and RNA sequencing of pretreatment tumors were performed in addition to TCR sequencing. Roughly nine patients achieved durable clinical benefit and approximately 19 did not. Around 30 patients had pretreatment blood TCR-seq, around 25 had at least one posttreatment blood collection, and around 25 had tumor TCR-seq. What the work shows at the level of the full study, not this receptor alone: A pretreatment peripheral blood TCR clonality below the median was linked to improved progression-free and overall survival. Patients with durable benefit showed greater expansion of tumor-associated TCR clones in peripheral blood 3 weeks after starting treatment (n = 22, p = 0.022). Because the sample size was small (n ≈ 30) and many of the analyses were exploratory, the results are meant to be hypothesis-generating.

The time point label, as the study defines it: pretreatment peripheral blood. The cohort included 29 patients with locally advanced or metastatic urothelial carcinoma who were treated at Memorial Sloan Kettering on a trial protocol. Peripheral blood mononuclear cells were collected pretreatment and during treatment, at between 1 and 8 total time points per patient. The Qiagen DNeasy Blood extraction kit was used to purify genomic DNA from total PBMCs and from tumor samples. PBMCs were collected pretreatment and during treatment, and were isolated and stored as previously described. To note about this clone: Its antigen is currently not known. Base-call qualities are not available, and no considerably larger clone is one nucleotide away.

To estimate absolute template abundance from read counts, synthetic TCR analog templates were spiked into each PCR. The immunoSEQ assay used bias-controlled V and J gene primers to amplify TCRbeta CDR3 regions from genomic DNA. Sequencing of rearranged TCRbeta segments was done at approximately 20X coverage. Per the source publication's procedure: Clustering was used to correct sequencing errors, and CDR3s were annotated against IMGT so that V, D and J genes could be assigned. Downstream analyses used only productive TCRbeta rearrangements and left out out-of-frame or stop-codon sequences. Clonality was computed as one minus Shannon entropy normalized by the log of the number of unique productive sequences. Fisher's exact test with Benjamini-Hochberg correction, using a cutoff of adjusted p below 0.01, was how clones that differed between time points or between blood and tumor were identified. TCRdb stores this immuneACCESS table with in-frame sequences only. Part of the clones is absent; in the studies checked, under half of the shortfall reflects unresolved V genes, and no reason is known for the rest. V and J calls and clone size are given by that table; D and trimming were obtained from the DNA. The sample data list roughly 38,000 clones, and around 82% of these were observed just once. The ten biggest clones cover roughly 7.1% of the sample.

Relative to germline, V is 3 bases shorter and J is 2 bases shorter, with 11 bases between their ends. The germline V gene (reference sequence) specifies MNHNY as CDR1 and SVGAGI as CDR2. Its CDR3 holds 15 amino acids, cysteine through phenylalanine. Only the CDR3 DNA stays, 45 bases, in frame from base 1. This specimen consisted of PBMCs, obtained around atezolizumab (anti-PD-L1) treatment. The V and J segments used are TRBV6-6 and TRBJ1-5; the D gene is perhaps TRBD1, from 6 matching bases. The TCR originated in a man aged 55 to 70 with urothelial cancer. The sequenced DNA: TGTGCCAGCAGTTATGTGGGGGCTGGCAATCAGCCCCAGCATTTT. It specifies CASSYVGAGNQPQHF.